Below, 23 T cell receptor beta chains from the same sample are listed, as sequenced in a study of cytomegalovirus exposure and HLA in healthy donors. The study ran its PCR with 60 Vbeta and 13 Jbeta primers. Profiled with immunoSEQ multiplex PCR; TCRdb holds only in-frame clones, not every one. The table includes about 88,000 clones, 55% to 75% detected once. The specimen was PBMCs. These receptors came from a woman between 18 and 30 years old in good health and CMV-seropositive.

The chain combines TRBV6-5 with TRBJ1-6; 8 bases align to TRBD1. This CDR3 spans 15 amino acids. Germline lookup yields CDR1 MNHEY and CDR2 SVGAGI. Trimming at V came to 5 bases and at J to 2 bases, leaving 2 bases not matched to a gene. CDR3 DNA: TGTGCCAGCAGTAAACAGGGGGCCTATAATTCACCCCTCCACTTT. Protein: CASSKQGAYNSPLHF.

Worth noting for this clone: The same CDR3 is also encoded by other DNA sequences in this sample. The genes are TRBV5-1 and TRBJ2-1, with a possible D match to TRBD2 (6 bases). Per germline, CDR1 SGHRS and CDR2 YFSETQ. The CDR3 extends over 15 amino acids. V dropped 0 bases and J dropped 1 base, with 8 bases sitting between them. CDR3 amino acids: CASSLEGTSYNEQFF. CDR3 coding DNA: TGCGCCAGCAGCTTGGAGGGGACTTCCTACAATGAGCAGTTCTTC.

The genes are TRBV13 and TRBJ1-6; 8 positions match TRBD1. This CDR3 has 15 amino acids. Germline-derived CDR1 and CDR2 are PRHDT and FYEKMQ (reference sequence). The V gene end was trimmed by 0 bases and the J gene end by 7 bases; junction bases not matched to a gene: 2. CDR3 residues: CASSLGPGGNSPLHF. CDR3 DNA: TGTGCCAGCAGCTTAGGGCCAGGGGGCAATTCACCCCTCCACTTT.

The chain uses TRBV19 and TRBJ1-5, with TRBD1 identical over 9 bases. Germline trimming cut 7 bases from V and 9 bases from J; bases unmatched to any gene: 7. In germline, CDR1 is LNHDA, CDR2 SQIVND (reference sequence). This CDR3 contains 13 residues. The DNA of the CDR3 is TGTGCCAGTACCCCGGACAGGGGAGGGCCCCAGCATTTT. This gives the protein CASTPDRGGPQHF.

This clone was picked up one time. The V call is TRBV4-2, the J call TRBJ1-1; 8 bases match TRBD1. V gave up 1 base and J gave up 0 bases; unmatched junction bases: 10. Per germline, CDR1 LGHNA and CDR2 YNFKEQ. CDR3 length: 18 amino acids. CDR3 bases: TGTGCCAGCAGCCAAGCAGGGGGCGCGGGGTTCATGAACACTGAAGCTTTCTTT. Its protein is CASSQAGGAGFMNTEAFF.

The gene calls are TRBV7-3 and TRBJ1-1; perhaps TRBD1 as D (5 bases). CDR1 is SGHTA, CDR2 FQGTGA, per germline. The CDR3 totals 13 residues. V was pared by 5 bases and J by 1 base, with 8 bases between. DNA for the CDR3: TGTGCCAGCAGCGCCACAGGGAACACTGAAGCTTTCTTT. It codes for CASSATGNTEAFF.

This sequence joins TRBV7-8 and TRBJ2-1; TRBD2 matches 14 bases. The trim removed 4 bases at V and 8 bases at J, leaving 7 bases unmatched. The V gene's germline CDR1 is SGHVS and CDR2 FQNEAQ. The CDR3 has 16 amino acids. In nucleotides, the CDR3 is TGTGCCAGCAGCTCGGGGACTAGCGGGAGAAGGGATGAGCAGTTCTTC. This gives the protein CASSSGTSGRRDEQFF.

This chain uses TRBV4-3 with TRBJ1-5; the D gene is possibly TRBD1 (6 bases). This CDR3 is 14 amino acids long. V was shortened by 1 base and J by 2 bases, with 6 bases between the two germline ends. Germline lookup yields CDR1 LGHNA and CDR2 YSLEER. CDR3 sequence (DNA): TGCGCCAGCAGCCAAGGACAGGGCAATCAGCCCCAGCATTTT. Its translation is CASSQGQGNQPQHF.

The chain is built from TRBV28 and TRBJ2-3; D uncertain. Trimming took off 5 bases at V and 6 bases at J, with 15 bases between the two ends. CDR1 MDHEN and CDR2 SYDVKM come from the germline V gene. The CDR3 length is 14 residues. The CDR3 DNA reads TGTGCCAGCAGTCCCCCCCCGCGCCATGATACGCAGTATTTT. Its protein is CASSPPPRHDTQYF. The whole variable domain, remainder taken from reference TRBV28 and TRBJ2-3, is DVKVTQSSRYLVKRTGEKVFLECVQDMDHENMFWYRQDPGLGLRLIYFSYDVKMKEKGDIPEGYSVSREKKERFSLILESASTNQTSMYLCASSPPPRHDTQYFGPGTRLTVL.

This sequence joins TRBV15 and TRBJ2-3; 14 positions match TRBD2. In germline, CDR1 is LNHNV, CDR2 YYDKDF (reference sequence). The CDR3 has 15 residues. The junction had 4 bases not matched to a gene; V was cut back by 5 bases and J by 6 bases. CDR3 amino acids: CATSRGLAGVDTQYF. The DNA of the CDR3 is TGTGCCACCAGCCGGGGACTAGCGGGGGTGGATACGCAGTATTTT. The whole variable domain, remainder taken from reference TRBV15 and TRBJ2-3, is DAMVIQNPRYQVTQFGKPVTLSCSQTLNHNVMYWYQQKSSQAPKLLFHYYDKDFNNEADTPDNFQSRRPNTSFCFLDIRSPGLGDTAMYLCATSRGLAGVDTQYFGPGTRLTVL.

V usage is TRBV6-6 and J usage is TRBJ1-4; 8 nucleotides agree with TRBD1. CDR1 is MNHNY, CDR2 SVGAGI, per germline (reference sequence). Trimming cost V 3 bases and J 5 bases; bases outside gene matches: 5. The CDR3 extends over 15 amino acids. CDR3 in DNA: TGTGCCAGCAGTTATGCAGGGGGCGGGAATGAAAAACTGTTTTTT. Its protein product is CASSYAGGGNEKLFF.

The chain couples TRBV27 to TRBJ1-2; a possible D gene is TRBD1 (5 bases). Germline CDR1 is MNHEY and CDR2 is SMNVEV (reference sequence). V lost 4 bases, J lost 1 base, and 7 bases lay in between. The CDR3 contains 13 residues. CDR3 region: CASSSRVNYGYTF. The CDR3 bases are TGTGCCAGCAGTTCCAGGGTTAACTATGGCTACACCTTC.

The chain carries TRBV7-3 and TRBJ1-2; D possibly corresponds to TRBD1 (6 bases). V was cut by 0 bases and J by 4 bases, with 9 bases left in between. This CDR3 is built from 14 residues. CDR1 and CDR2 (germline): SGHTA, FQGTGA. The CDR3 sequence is CASSLTGGGYGYTF. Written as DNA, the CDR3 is TGTGCCAGCAGCTTAACTGGGGGCGGCTATGGCTACACCTTC.

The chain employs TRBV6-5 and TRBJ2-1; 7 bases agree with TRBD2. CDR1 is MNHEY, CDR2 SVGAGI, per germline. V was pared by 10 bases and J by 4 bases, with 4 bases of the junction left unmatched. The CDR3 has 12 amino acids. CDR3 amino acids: CATRGVYNEQFF. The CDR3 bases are TGTGCCACCCGGGGGGTTTACAATGAGCAGTTCTTC.

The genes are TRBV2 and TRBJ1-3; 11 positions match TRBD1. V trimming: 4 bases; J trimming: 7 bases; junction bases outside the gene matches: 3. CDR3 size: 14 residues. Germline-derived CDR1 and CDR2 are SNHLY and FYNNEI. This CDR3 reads CASSVRTGGNTIYF. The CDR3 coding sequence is TGTGCCAGCAGTGTGAGGACAGGGGGCAACACCATATATTTT.

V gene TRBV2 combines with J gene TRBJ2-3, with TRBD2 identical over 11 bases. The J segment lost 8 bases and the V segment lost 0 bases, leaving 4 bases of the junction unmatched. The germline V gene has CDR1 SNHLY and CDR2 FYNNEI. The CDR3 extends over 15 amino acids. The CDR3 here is CASSEALAGVGTQYF. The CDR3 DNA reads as TGTGCCAGCAGTGAAGCACTAGCGGGAGTAGGTACGCAGTATTTT.

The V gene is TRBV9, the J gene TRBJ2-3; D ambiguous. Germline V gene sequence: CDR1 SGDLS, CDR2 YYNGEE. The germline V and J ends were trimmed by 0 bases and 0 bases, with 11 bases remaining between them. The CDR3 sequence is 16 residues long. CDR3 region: CASSVVGSSSTDTQYF. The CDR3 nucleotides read TGTGCCAGCAGCGTAGTCGGTAGTTCGAGCACAGATACGCAGTATTTT.

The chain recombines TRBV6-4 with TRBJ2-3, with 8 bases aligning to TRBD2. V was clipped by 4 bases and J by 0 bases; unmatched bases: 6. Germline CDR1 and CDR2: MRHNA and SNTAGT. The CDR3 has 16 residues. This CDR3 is CASSATGLASTDTQYF. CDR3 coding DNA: TGTGCCAGCAGTGCAACCGGACTAGCTAGCACAGATACGCAGTATTTT.

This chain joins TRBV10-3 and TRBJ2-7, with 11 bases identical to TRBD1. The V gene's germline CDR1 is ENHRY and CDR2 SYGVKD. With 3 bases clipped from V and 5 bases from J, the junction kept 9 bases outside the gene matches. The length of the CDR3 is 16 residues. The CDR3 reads CAISDPGTGGMDEQYF. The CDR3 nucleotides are TGTGCCATCAGTGACCCCGGGACAGGGGGGATGGACGAGCAGTACTTC.

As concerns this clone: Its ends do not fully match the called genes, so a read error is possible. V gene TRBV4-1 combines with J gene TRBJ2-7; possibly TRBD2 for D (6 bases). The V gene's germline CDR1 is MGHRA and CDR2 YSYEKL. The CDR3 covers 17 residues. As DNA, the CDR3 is TGCGCCAGCAGGCCGGGACTTTCAAACCTCCGCGGTCCGAGCTTGGTGTTC. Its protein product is CASRPGLSNLRGPSLVF.

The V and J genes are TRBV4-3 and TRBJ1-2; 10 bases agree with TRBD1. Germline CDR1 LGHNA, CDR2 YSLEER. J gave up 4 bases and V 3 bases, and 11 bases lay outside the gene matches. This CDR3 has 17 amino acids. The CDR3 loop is CASSQGGTGAPGYGYTF. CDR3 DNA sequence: TGCGCCAGCAGCCAGGGGGGGACAGGGGCACCCGGCTATGGCTACACCTTC.

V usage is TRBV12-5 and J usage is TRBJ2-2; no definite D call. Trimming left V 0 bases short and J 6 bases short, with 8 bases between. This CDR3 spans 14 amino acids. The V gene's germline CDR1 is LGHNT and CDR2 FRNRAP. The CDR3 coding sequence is TGTGCTAGTGGTTTGGTACCTTGGCCCGGGGAGCTGTTTTTT. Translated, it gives CASGLVPWPGELFF.

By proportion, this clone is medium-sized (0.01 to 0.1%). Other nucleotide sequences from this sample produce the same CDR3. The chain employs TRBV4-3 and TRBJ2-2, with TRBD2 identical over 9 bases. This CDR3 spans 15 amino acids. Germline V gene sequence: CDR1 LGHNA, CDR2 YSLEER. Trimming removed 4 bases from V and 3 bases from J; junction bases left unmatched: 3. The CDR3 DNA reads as TGCGCCAGCAGCCTAATAGCGGGAGACACCGGGGAGCTGTTTTTT. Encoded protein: CASSLIAGDTGELFF.